This TCR beta chain was identified in a study of neurological immune-mediated disorders. This clonotype was counted many times. Antigen: not known. Study-level results: No CDR3 amino acid sequences recurred among expanded clones across subjects, suggesting private repertoires in all groups.

The method for making cDNA was 5'RACE, and it used 10-nucleotide random UMIs. TCRdb itself ran the 5' RACE reads through MiXCR, one entry per CDR3 protein. Among over 70,000 distinct CDR3 sequences listed, roughly 10% were seen once. Time point here: longitudinal time-point 1 (baseline). The sequence derives from a man younger than 45 in good health. Material: PBMCs.

In DNA, the CDR3 is TGCAGCGCCCGAGGGTGGGCCCTGCGAGGCACAGATACGCAGTATTTT. This encodes CSARGWALRGTDTQYF. The V call is TRBV29-1, the J call TRBJ2-3; possibly TRBD2 for D (5 bases). CDR3 size: 16 residues. CDR1 is SQVTM, CDR2 ANQGSEA, per germline. V dropped 7 bases and J dropped 1 base, with 21 bases sitting between them.